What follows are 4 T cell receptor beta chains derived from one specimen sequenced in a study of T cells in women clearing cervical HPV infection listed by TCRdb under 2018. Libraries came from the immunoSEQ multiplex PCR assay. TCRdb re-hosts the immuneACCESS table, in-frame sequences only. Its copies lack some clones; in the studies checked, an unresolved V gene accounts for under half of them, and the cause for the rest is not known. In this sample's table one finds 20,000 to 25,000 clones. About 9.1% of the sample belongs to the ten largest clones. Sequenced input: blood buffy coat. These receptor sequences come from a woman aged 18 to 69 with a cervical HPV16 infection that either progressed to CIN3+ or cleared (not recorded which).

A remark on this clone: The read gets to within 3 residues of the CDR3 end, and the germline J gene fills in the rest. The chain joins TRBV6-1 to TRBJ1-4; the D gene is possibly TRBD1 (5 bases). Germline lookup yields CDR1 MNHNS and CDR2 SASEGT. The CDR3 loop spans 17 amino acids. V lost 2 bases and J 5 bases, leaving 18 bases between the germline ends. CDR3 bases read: TGTGCCAGCAGTGAATCGGGTATTAGGCAGGGCAATGAAAAA. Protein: CASSESGIRQGNEK. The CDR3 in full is CASSESGIRQGNEKLFF.

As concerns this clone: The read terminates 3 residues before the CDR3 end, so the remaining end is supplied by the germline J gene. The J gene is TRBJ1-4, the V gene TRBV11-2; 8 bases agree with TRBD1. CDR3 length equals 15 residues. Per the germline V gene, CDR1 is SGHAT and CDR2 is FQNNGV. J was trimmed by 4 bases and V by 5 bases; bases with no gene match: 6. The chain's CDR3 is CASSTGQGYNEKLFF. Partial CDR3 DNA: TGTGCCAGCAGCACCGGACAGGGATATAATGAAAAA.

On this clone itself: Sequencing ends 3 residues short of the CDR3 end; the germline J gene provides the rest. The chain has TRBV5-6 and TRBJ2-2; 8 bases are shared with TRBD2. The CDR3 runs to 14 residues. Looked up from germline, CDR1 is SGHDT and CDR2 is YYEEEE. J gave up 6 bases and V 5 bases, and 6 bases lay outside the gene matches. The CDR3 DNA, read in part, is TGTGCCAGCAGTCCGGGACTAGTGGCCGGGGAG. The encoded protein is CASSPGLVAGE. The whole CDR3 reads CASSPGLVAGELFF.

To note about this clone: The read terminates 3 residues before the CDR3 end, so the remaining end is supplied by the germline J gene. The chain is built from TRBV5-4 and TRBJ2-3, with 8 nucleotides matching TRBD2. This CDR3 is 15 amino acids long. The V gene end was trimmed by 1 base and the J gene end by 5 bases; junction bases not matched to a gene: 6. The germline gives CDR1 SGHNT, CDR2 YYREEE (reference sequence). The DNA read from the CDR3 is TGTGCCAGCAGCTTGCGGGGGGGCGGCGTAGATACG. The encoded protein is CASSLRGGGVDT. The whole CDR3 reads CASSLRGGGVDTQYF.